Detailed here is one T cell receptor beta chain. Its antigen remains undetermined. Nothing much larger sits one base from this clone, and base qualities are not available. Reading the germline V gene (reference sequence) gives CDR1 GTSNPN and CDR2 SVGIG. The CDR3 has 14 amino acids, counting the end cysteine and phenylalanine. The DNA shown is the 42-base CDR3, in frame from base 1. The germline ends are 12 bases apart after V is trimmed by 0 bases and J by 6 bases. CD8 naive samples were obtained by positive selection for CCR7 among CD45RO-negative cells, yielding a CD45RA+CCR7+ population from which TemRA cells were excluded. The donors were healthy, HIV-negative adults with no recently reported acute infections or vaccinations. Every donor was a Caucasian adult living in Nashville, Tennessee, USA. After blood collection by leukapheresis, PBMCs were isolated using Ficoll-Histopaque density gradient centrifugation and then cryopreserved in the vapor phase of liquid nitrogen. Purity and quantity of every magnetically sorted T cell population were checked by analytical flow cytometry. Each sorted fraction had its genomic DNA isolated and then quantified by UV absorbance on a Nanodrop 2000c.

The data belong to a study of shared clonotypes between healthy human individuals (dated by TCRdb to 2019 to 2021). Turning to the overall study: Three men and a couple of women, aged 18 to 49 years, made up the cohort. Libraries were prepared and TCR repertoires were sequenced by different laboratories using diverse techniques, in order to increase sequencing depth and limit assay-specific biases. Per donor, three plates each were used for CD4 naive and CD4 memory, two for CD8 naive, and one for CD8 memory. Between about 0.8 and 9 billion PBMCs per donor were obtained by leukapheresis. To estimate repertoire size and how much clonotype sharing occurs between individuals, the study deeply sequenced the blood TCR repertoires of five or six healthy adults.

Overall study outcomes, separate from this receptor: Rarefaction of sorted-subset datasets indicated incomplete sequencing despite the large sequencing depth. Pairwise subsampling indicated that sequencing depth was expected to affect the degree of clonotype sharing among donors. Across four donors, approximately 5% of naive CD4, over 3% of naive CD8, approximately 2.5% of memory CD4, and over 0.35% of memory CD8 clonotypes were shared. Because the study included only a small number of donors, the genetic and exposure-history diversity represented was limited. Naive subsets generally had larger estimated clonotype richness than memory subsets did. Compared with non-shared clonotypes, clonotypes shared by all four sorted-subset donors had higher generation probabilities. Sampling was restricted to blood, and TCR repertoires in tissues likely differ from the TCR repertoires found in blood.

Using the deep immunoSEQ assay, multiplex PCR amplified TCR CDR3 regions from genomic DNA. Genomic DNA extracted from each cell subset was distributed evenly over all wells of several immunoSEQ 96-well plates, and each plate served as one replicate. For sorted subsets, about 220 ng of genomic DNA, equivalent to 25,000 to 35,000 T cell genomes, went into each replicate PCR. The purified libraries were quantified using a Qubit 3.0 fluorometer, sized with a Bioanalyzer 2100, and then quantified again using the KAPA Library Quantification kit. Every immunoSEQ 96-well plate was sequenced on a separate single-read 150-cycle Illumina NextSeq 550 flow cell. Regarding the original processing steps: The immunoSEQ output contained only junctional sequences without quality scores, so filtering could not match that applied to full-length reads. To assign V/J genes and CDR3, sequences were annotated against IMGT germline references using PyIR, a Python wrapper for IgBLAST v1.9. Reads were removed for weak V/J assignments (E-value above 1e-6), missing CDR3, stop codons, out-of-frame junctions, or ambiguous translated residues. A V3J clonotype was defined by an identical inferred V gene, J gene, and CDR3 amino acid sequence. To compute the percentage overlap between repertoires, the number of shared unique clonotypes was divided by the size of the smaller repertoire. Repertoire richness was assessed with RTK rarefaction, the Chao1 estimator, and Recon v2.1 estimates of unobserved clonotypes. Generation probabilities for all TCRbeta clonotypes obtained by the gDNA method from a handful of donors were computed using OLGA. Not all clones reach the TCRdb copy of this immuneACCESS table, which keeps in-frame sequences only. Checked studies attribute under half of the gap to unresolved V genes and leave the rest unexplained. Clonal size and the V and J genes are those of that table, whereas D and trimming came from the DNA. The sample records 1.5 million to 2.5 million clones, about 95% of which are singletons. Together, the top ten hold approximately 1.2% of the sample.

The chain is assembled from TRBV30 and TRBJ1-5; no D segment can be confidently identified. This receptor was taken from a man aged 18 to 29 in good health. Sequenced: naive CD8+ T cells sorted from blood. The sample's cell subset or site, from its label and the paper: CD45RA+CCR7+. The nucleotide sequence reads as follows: TGTGCCTGGAGTGTACCTTTGGACGGTCAGCCCCAGCATTTT. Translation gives CAWSVPLDGQPQHF.